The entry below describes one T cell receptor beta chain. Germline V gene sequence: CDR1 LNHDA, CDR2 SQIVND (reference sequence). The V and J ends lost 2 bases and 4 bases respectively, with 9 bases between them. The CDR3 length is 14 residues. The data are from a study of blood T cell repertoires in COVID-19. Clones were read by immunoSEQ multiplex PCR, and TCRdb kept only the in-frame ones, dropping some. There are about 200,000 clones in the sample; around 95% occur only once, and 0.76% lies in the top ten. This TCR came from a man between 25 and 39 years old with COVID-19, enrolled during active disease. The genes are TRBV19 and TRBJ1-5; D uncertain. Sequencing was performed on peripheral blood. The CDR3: CASSILQSNQPQHF. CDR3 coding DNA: TGTGCCAGTAGTATACTACAGAGTAATCAGCCCCAGCATTTT.